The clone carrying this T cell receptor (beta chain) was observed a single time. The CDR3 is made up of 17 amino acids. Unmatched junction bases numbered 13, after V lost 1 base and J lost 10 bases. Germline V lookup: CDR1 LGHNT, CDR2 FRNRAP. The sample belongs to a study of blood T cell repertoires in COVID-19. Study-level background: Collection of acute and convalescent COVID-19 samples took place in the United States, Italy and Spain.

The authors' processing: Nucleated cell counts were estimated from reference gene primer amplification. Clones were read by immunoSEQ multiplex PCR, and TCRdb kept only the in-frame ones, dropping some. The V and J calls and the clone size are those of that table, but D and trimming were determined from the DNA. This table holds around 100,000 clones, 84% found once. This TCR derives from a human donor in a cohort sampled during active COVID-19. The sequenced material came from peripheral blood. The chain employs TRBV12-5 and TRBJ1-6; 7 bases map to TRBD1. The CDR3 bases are TGTGCTAGTGGTTTGGACCAGACAGGGAGAGGAGCATCACCCCTCCACTTT. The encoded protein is CASGLDQTGRGASPLHF.